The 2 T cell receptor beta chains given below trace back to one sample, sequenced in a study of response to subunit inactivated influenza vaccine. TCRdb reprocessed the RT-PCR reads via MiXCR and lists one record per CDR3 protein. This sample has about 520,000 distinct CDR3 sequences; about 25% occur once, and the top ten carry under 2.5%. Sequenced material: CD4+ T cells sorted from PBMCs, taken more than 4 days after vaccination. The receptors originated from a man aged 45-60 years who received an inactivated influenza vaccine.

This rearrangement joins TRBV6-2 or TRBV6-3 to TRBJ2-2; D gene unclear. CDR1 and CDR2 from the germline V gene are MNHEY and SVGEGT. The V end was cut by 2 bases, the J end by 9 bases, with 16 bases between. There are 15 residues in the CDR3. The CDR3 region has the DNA TGTGCCAGCAGTTACGGTTCGGCTAGGATCCGGGAGCTGTTTTTT. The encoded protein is CASSYGSARIRELFF.

CDR3 loop: CASSLVTGREIYEQYF. The CDR3, as DNA: TGCGCCAGCAGCTTGGTGACGGGTAGGGAAATCTACGAGCAGTACTTC. The chain uses TRBV5-1 and TRBJ2-7, with D hard to call. The CDR3 is 16 residues long. Germline loops: CDR1 SGHRS, CDR2 YFSETQ. V dropped 0 bases and J dropped 3 bases, with 16 bases sitting between them.